This T cell receptor (beta chain) was sequenced for a study of human T cells and chemical hapten exposure. Time point: healthy volunteer bleed at 2 weeks. Before extraction, the whole blood was not fractionated, and total RNA was taken from it. One entry per CDR3 protein, called by TCRdb with MiXCR from the RACE reads. The sample shows around 31,000 distinct CDR3 sequences, less than 8% of them seen only once. The trim removed 0 bases at V and 4 bases at J, leaving 5 bases unmatched. This CDR3 has 17 residues. Ten or more counts support this clonotype. The sequence derives from a human donor in good health. Some clones in this sample may be carry-over from other donors' samples. What was sequenced was whole blood. This chain joins TRBV12-3 or TRBV12-4 and TRBJ2-2; 10 bases agree with TRBD2. DNA of the CDR3: TGTGCCAGCAGTTTAGCGCTAGCGGGAGCCGTCACCGGGGAGCTGTTTTTT. This encodes CASSLALAGAVTGELFF.